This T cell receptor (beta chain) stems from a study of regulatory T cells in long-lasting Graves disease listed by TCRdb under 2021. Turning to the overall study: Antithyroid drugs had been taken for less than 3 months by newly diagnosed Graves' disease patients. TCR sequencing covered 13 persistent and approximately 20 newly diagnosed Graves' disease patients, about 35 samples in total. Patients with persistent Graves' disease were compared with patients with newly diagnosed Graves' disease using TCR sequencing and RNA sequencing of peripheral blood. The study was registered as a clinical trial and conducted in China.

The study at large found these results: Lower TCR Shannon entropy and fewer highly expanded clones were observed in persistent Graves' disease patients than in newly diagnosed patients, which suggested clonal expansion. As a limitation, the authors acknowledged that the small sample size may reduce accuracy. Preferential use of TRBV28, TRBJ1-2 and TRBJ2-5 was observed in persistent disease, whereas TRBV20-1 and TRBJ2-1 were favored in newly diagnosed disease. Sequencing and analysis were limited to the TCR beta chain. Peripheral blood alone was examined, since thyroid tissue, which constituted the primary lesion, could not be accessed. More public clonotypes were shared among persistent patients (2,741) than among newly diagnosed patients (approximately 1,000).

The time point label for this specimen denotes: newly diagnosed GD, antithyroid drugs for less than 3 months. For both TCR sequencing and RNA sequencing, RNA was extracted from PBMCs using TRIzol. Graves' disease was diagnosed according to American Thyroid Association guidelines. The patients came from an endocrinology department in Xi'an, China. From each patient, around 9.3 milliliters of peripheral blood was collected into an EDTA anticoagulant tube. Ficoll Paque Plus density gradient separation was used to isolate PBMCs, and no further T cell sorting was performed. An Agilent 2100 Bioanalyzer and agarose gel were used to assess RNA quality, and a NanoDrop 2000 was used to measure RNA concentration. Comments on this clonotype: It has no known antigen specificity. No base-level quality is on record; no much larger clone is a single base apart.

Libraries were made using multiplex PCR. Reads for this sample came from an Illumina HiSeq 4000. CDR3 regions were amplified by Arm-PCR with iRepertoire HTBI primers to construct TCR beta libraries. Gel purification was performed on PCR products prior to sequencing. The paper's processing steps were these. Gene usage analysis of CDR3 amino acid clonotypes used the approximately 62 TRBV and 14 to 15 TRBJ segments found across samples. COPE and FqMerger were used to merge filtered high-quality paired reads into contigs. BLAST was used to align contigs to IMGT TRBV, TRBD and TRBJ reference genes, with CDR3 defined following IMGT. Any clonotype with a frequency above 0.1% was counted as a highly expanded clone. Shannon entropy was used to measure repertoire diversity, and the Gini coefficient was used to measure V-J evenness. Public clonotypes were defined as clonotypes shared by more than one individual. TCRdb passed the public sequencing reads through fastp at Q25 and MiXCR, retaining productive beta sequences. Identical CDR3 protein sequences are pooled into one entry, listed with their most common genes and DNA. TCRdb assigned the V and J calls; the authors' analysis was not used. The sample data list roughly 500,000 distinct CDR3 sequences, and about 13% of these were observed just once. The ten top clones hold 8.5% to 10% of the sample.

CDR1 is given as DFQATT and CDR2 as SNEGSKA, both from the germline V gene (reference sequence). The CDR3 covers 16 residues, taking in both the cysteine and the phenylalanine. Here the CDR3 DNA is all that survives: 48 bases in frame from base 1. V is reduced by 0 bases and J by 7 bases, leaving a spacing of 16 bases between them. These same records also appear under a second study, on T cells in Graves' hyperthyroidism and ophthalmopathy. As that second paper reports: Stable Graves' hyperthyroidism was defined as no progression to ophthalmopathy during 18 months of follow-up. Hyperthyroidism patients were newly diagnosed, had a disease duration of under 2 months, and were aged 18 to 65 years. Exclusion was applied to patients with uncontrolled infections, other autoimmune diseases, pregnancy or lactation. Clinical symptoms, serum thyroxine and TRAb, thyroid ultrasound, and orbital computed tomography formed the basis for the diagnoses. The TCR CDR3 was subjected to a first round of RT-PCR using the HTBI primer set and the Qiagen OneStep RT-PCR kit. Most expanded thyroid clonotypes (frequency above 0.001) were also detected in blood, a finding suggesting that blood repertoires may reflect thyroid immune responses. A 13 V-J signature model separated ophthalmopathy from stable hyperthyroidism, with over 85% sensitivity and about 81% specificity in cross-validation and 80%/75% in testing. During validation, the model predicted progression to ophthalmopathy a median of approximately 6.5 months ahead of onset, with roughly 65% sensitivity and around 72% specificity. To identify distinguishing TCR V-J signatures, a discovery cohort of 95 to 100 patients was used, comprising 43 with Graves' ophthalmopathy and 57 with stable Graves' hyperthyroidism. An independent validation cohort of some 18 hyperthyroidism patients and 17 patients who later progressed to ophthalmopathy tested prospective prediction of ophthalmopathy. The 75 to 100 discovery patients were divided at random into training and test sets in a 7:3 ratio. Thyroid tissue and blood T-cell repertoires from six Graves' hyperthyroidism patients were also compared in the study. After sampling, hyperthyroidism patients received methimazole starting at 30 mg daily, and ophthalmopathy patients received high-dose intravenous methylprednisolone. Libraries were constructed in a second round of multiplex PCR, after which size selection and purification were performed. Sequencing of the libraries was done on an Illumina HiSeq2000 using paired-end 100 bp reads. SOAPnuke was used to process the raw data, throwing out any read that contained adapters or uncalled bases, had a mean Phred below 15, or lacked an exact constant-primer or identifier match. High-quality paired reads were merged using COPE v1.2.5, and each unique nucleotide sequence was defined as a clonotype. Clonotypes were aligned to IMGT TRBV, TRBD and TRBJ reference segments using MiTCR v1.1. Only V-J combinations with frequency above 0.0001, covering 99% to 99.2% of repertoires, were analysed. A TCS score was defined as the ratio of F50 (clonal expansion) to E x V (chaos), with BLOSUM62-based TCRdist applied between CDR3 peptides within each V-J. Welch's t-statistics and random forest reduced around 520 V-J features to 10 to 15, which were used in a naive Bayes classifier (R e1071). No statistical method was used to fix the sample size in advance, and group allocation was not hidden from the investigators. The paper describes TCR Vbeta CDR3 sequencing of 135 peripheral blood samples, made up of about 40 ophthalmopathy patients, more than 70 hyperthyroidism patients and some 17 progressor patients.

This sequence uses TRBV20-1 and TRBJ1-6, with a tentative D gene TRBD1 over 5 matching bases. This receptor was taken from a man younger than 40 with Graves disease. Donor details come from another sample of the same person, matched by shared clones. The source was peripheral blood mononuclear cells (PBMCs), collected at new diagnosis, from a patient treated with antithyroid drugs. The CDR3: CSAREIRERRNSPLHF. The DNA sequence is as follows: TGCAGTGCTAGAGAGATCAGGGAAAGAAGAAATTCACCCCTCCACTTT.